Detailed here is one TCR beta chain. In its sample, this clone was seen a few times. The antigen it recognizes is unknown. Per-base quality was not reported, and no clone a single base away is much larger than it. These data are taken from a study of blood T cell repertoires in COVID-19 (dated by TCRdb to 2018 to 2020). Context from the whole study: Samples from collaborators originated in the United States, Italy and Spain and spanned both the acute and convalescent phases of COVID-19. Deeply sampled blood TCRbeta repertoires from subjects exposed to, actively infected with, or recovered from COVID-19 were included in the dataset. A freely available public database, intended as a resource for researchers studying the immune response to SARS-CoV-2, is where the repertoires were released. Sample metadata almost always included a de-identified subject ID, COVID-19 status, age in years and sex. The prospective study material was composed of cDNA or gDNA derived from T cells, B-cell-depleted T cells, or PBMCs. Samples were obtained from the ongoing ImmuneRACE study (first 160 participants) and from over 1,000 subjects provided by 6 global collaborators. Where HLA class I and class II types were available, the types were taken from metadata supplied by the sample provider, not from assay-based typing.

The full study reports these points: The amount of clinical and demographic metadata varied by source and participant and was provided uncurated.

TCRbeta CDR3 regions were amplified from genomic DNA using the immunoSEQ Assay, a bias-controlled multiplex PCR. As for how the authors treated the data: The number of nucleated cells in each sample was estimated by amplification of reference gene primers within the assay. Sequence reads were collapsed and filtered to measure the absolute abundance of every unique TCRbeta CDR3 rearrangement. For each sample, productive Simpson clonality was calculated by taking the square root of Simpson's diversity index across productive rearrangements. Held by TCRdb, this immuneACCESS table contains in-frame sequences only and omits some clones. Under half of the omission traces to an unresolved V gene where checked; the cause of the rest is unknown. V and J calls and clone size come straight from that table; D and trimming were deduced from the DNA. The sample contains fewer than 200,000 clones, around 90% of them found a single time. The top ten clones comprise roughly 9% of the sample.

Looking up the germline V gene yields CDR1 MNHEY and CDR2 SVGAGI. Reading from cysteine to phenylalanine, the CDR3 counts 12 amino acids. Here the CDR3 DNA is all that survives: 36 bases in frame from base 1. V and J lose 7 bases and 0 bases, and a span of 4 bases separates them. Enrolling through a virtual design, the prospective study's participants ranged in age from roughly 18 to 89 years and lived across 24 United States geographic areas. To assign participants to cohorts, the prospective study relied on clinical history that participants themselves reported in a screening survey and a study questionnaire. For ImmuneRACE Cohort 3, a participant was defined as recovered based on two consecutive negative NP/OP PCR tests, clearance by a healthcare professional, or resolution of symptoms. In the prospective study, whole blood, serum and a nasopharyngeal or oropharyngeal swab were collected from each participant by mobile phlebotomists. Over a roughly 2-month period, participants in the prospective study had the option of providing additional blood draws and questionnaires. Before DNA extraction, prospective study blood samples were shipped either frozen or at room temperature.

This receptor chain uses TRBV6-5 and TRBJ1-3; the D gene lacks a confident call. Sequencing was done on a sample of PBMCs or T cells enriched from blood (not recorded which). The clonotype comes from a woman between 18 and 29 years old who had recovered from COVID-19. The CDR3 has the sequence CASTGSGNTIYF. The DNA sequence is TGTGCCAGCACCGGCTCTGGAAACACCATATATTTT.